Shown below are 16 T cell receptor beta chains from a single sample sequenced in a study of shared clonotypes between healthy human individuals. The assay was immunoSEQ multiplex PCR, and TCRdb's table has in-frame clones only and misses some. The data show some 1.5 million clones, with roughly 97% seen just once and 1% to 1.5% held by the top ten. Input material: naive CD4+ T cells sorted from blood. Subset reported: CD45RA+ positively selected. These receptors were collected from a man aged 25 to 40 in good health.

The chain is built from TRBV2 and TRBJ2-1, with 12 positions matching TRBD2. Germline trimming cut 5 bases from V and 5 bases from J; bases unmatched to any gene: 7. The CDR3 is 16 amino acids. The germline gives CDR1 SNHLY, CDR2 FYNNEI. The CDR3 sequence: CASSPWTSGDHNEQFF. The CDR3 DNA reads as TGTGCCAGCAGTCCTTGGACTAGCGGGGACCACAATGAGCAGTTCTTC.

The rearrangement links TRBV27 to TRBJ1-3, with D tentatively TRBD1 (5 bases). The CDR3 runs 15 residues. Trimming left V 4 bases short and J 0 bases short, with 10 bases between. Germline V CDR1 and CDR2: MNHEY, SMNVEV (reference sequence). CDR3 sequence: CASSYQGHSGNTIYF. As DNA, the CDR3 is TGTGCCAGCAGTTATCAGGGCCACTCTGGAAACACCATATATTTT.

CDR3 DNA sequence: TGTGCCAGCAGATACCGGGACAGAGAGTATGGCTACACCTTC. Amino acid sequence: CASRYRDREYGYTF. The rearrangement uses TRBV7-2 and TRBJ1-2, with 7 nucleotides matching TRBD1. V trimming: 6 bases; J trimming: 5 bases; junction bases outside the gene matches: 9. Germline V gene sequence: CDR1 SGHTA, CDR2 FQGNSA. The CDR3 is 14 residues long.

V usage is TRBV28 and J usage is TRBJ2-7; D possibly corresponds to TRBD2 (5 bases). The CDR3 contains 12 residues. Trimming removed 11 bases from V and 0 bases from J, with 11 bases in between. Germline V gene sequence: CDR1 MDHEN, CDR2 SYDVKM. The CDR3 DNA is TGTGCCCACGGGGAGACCTCCTACGAGCAGTACTTC. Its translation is CAHGETSYEQYF.

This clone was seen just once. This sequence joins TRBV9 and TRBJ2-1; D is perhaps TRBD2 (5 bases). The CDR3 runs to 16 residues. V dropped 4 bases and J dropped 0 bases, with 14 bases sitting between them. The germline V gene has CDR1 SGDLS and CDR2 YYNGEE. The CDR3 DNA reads TGTGCCAGCAGCCCACTCGGGGTTGCCTCCTACAATGAGCAGTTCTTC. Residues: CASSPLGVASYNEQFF.

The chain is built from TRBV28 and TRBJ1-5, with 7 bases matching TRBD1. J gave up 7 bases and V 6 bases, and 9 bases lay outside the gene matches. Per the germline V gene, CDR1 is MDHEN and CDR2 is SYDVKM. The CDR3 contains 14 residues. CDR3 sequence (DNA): TGTGCCAGCAGACTCCAGGGGGAGGGACAGCCCCAGCATTTT. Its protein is CASRLQGEGQPQHF.

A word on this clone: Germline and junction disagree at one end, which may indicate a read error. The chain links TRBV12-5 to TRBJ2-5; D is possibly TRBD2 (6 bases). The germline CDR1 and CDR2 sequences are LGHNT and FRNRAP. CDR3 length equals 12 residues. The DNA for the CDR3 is TGTGCTAGTGGATTGGAGGGCGAGACCCAGTACTTC. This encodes CASGLEGETQYF.

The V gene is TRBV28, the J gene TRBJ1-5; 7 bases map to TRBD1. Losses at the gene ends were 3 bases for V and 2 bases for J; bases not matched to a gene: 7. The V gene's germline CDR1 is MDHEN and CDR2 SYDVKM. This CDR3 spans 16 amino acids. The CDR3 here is CASSFGVRGGNQPQHF. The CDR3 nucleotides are TGTGCCAGCAGTTTTGGGGTCAGGGGGGGCAATCAGCCCCAGCATTTT.

The CDR3: CASSPGGGSRNTEAFF. The CDR3 bases are TGTGCCAGCAGCCCCGGGGGGGGGAGTAGGAACACTGAAGCTTTCTTT. This chain uses TRBV11-2 with TRBJ1-1; D is perhaps TRBD1 (5 bases). The length of the CDR3 is 16 residues. Looked up from germline, CDR1 is SGHAT and CDR2 is FQNNGV. V was pared by 5 bases and J by 1 base, with 17 bases between.

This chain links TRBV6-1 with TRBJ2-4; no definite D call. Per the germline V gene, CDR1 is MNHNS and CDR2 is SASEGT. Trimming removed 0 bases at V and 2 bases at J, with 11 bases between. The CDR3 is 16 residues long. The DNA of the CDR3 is TGTGCCAGCAGTGAAGCGCTAGAGGTAACCAAAAACATTCAGTACTTC. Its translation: CASSEALEVTKNIQYF.

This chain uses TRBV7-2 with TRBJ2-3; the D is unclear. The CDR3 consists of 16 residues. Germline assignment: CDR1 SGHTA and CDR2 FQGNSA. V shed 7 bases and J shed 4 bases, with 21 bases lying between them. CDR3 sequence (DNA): TGTGCCAGCAACCATGGGCGGCGAATCGTGTCAGATACGCAGTATTTT. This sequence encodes CASNHGRRIVSDTQYF.

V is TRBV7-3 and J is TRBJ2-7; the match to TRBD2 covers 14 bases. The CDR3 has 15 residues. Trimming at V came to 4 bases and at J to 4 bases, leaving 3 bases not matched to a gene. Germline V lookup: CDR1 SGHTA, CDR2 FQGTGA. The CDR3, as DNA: TGTGCCAGCAGCTCGGGACTAGCGGGAGCATACGAGCAGTACTTC. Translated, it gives CASSSGLAGAYEQYF.

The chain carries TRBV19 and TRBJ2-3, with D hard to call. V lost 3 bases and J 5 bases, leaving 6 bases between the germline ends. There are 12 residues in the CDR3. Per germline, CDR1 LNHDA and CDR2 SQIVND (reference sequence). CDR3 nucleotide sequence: TGTGCCAGTAGTATGTTCCAAGATACGCAGTATTTT. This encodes CASSMFQDTQYF.

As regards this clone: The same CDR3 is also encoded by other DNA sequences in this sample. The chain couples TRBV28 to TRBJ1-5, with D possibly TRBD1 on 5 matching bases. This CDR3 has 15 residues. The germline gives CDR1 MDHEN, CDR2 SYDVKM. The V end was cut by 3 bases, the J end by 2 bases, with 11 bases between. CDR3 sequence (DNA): TGTGCCAGCAGTTTGAGGCAGGGACGCAATCAGCCCCAGCATTTT. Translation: CASSLRQGRNQPQHF.

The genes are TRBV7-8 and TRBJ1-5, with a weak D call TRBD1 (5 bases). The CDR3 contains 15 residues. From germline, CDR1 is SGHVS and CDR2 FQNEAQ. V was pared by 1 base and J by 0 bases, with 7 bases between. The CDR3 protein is CASSLGDSSNQPQHF. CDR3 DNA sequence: TGTGCCAGCAGCTTAGGTGACAGTAGCAATCAGCCCCAGCATTTT.

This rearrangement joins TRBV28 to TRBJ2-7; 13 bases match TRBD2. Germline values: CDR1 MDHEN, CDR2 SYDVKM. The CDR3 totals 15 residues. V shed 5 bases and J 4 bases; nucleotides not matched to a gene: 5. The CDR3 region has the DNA TGTGCCAGCAGTCCACAACTAGCGGGAGGGTACGAGCAGTACTTC. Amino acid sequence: CASSPQLAGGYEQYF.